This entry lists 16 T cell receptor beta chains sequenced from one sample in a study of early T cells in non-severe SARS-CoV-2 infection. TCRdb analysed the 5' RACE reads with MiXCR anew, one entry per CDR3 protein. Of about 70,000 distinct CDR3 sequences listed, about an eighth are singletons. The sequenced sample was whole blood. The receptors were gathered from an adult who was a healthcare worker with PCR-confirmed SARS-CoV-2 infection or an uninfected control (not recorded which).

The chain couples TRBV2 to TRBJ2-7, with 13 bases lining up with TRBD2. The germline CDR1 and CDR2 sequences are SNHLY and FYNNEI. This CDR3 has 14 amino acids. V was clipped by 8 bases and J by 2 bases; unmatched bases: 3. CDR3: CASGGLAGPYEQYF. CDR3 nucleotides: TGTGCCAGCGGGGGACTAGCGGGGCCCTACGAGCAGTACTTC.

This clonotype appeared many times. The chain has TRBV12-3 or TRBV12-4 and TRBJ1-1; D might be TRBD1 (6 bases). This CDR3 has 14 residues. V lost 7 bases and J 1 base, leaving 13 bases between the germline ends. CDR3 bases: TGTGCCAGCACCTTACAGGGAGGGAACACTGAAGCTTTCTTT. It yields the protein CASTLQGGNTEAFF.

CDR3: CAVAAQETQYF. The CDR3 DNA sequence: TGTGCCGTGGCGGCCCAAGAGACCCAGTACTTC. V is TRBV24-1 and J is TRBJ2-5; D is ambiguous. Germline-derived CDR1 and CDR2 are KGHDR and SFDVKD. The CDR3 sequence is 11 residues long. Trimming cost V 12 bases and J 1 base, with 8 bases left between them.

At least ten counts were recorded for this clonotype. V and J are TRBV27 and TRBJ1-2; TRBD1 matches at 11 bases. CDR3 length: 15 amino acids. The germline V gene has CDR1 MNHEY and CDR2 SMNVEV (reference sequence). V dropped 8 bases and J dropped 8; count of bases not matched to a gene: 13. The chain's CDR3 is CASGGQGEGRSGYTF. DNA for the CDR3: TGTGCCAGCGGGGGACAGGGGGAAGGACGGAGCGGCTACACCTTC.

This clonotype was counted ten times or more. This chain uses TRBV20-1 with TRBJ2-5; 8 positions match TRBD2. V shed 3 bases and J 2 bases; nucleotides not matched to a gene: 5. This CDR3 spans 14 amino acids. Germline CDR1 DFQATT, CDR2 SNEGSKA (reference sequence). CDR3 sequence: CSASIPGGQETQYF. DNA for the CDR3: TGCAGTGCTAGTATCCCGGGGGGGCAAGAGACCCAGTACTTC.

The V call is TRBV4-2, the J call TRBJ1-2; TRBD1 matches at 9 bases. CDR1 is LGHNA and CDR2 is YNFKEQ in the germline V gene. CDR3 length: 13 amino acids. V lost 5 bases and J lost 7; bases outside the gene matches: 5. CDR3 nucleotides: TGTGCCAGCAGCAACGAGGACAGGGGTGGCTACACCTTC. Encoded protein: CASSNEDRGGYTF.

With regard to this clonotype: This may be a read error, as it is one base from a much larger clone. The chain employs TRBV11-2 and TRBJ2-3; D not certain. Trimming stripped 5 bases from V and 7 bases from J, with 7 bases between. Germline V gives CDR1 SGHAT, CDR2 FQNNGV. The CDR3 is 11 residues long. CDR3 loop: CASSRRNTQYF. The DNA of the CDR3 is TGTGCCAGCAGCCGCCGGAATACGCAGTATTTT.

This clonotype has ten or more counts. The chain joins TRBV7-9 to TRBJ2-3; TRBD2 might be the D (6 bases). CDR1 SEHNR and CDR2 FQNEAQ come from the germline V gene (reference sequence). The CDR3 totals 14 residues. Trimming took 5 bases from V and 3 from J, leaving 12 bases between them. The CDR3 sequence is CASSPFGRTDTQYF. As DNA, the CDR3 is TGTGCCAGCAGCCCATTTGGGAGGACAGATACGCAGTATTTT.

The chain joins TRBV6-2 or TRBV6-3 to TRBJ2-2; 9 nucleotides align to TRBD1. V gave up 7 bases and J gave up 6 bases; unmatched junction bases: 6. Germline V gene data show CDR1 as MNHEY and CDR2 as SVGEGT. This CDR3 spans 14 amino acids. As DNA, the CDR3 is TGTGCCAGCACCGAGACAGGGGGAGCCGGGGAGCTGTTTTTT. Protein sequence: CASTETGGAGELFF.

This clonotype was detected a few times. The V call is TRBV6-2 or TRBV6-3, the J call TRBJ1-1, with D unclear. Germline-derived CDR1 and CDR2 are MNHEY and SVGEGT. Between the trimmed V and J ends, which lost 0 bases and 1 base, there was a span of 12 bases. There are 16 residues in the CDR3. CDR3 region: CASSYSSGFPNTEAFF. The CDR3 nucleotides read TGTGCCAGCAGTTACTCATCGGGATTTCCGAACACTGAAGCTTTCTTT.

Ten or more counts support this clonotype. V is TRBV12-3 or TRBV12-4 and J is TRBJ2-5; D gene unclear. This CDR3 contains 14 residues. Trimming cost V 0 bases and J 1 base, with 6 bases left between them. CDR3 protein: CASSLALVQETQYF. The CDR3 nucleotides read TGTGCCAGCAGTTTAGCGTTGGTCCAAGAGACCCAGTACTTC.

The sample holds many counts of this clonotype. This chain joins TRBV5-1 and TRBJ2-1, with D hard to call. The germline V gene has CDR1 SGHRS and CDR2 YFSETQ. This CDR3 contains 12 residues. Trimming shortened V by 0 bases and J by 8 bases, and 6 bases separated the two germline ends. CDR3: CASSLVLDEQFF. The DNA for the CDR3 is TGCGCCAGCAGCTTGGTACTGGATGAGCAGTTCTTC.

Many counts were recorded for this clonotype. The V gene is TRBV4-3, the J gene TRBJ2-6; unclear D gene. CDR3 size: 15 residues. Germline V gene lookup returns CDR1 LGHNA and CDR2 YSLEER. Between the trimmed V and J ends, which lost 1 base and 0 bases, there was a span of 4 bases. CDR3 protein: CASSQGGSGANVLTF. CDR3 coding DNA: TGCGCCAGCAGCCAAGGGGGCTCTGGGGCCAACGTCCTGACTTTC.

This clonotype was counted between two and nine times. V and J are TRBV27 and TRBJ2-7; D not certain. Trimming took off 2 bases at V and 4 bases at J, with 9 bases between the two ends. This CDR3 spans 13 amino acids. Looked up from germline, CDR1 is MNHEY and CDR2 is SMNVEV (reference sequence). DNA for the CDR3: TGTGCCAGCAGTTTAAGCCCGGCTTACGAGCAGTACTTC. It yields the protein CASSLSPAYEQYF.

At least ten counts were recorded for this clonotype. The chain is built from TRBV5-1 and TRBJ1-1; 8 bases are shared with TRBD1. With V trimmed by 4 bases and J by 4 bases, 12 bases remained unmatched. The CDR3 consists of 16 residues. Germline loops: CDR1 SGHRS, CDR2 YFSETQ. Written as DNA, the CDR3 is TGCGCCAGCAGCCGTCTTTTAGGGACAGGTGGCACTGAAGCTTTCTTT. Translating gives CASSRLLGTGGTEAFF.

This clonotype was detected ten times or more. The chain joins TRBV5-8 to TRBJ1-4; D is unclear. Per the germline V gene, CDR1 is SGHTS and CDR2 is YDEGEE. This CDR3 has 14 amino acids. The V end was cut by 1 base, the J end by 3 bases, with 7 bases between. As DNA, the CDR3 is TGTGCCAGCAGCTTGAGTTGGTCTAATGAAAAACTGTTTTTT. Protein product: CASSLSWSNEKLFF.